Each of the 25 T cell receptor beta chains below was sequenced from the same sample in a study of tissue T cells after allogeneic stem cell transplantation. The table came from immunoSEQ multiplex PCR; TCRdb's copy has only in-frame clones and leaves some out. The data contain roughly 50,000 clones, roughly 73% of them seen just once; the ten biggest clones take up 0.45% to 0.7%. The sample comprised sorted cells pooled from one or two spleens. These receptors all come from a pool of C57BL/6 mice in good health.

Remarks on this clone: Genes and germline are mouse. CDR3 in amino acids: CAWSLWLGTNTGQLYF. Partial CDR3 DNA: TGTGCCTGGAGTCTATGGCTGGGGACAAACACCGGGCAGCTCTAC. The V gene is TRBV31, the J gene TRBJ2-2; D might be TRBD2 (6 bases). The observed sequence ends 1 residue before the CDR3 terminus, with the missing tail filled in from the germline J gene. V was pared by 0 bases and J by 0 bases, with 11 bases between. This CDR3 comprises 16 residues. Germline values: CDR1 GKSSPN, CDR2 SITVG.

This clone has only a few counts. Gene and germline names: mouse. Read coverage stops 1 residue before the CDR3 terminus; the germline J gene supplies the remainder. V usage is TRBV4 and J usage is TRBJ2-1; D not certain. The germline V gene has CDR1 LGHDT and CDR2 YNNKQL (reference sequence). V gave up 4 bases and J gave up 0 bases, with 7 bases separating them. CDR3 size: 14 residues. The CDR3 loop reads CASSSGANYAEQFF. Partial CDR3 DNA: TGTGCCAGCAGCTCTGGTGCTAACTATGCTGAGCAGTTC.

Concerning this clone: The genes are named according to mouse. The read comes to an end 1 residue before the CDR3 does, leaving the germline J gene to fill in the end. The chain carries TRBV2 and TRBJ1-1; 7 bases are a match to TRBD1. CDR1 and CDR2 (germline): LGHNA, YSYQKL. CDR3 length: 14 amino acids. With V trimmed by 3 bases and J by 0 bases, 1 base remained unmatched. CDR3 bases read: TGTGCCAGCAGCCACGGGACAGCAAACACAGAAGTCTTC. Protein: CASSHGTANTEVF. The whole CDR3 reads CASSHGTANTEVFF.

There are a few counts of this clone. One junction end does not reproduce the germline sequence, and a read error may be involved. Mouse gene names apply. The CDR3 is cut off 1 residue early in the read; its end comes from the germline J gene. The chain combines TRBV4 with TRBJ2-5; no definite D call. Germline V gene data show CDR1 as LGHDT and CDR2 as YNNKQL (reference sequence). The CDR3 runs to 10 residues. The sequenced part of the CDR3 DNA is TGTGCCAGCAGCCAAGACACCCAGTAC. Residues: CASSQDTQY. The full CDR3 reads CASSQDTQYF.

This clone was picked up one time. Mouse germline and gene names are used. With the read ending 1 residue before the CDR3 end, the germline J gene is used to fill in that end. This chain uses TRBV5 with TRBJ2-7; 9 bases align to TRBD2. After removal of 4 bases from V and 0 bases from J, the junction contained 7 bases not matched to a gene. This CDR3 is built from 16 residues. Germline V CDR1 and CDR2: LGHNA, YNLKQL (reference sequence). The CDR3 reads CASSPAWGGSSYEQYF. Partial CDR3 DNA: TGTGCCAGCAGCCCAGCCTGGGGGGGGAGCTCCTATGAACAGTAC.

As concerns this clone: The gene symbols are mouse symbols. The read finishes 1 residue shy of the CDR3 end, and the germline J gene is used to complete it. The V call is TRBV26, the J call TRBJ2-5; tentative D call: TRBD1 (6 bases). The CDR3 runs to 13 residues. Germline V gene data show CDR1 as KGHPV and CDR2 as FQNQEV (reference sequence). Trimming took off 6 bases at V and 3 bases at J, with 10 bases between the two ends. The CDR3 here is CASSQGQQDTQYF. The sequenced CDR3 bases are TGTGCCAGCAGCCAGGGACAACAAGACACCCAGTAC.

Remarks on this clone: Gene names denote mouse genes. The CDR3 end lies 1 residue beyond the end of the read and is filled in from the germline J gene. The chain uses TRBV19 and TRBJ1-3; D is unclear. The V end lost 2 bases, the J end lost 0 bases, and 6 bases lay between the germline ends. The germline V gene has CDR1 FNHDT and CDR2 SITEND (reference sequence). CDR3 length: 14 residues. Partial CDR3 DNA: TGTGCCAGCAGTATTCAAGATTCTGGAAATACGCTCTAT. The encoded protein is CASSIQDSGNTLY. The whole CDR3 reads CASSIQDSGNTLYF.

A word on this clone: Gene names are the mouse ones. The DNA ends 1 residue before the CDR3 does, and the rest of the CDR3 is filled in from the germline J gene. The rearrangement joins TRBV31 to TRBJ1-2, with no clear D. V dropped 0 bases and J dropped 0 bases, with 8 bases sitting between them. This CDR3 region has 14 residues. From germline, CDR1 is GKSSPN and CDR2 SITVG. The sequenced CDR3 bases are TGTGCCTGGAGTCTCCGCAGTGCAAACTCCGACTACACC. Amino acid sequence: CAWSLRSANSDYT. Given in full, the CDR3 is CAWSLRSANSDYTF.

On this clone: Genes and germline come from the mouse. The read finishes 1 residue shy of the CDR3 end, and the germline J gene is used to complete it. J is TRBJ2-1 and V is TRBV12-1; no clear D gene. Between the trimmed V and J ends, which lost 0 bases and 12 bases, there was a span of 11 bases. Germline CDR1 and CDR2: SGHSN and HYEKVE. This CDR3 comprises 12 residues. The CDR3 sequence is CASSLVGPGQFF. The sequenced part of the CDR3 DNA is TGTGCCAGCTCTCTCGTGGGCCCTGGGCAGTTC.

With regard to this clone: Gene names denote mouse genes. Coverage ceases 1 residue before the CDR3 finishes, and the germline J gene fills in the end. The gene calls are TRBV16 and TRBJ2-5; D gene ambiguous. Germline assignment: CDR1 SGHSA and CDR2 FRNQAP. V was pared by 4 bases and J by 4 bases, with 9 bases between. CDR3 length equals 13 residues. The CDR3 is CASSWETKDTQYF. The CDR3 DNA, read in part, is TGTGCAAGCAGCTGGGAGACAAAAGACACCCAGTAC.

On this clone itself: The genes and germline here are from mouse. The CDR3 end is not reached by the read, which stops 1 residue before it; the germline J gene fills it in. This chain links TRBV13-2 with TRBJ1-1; D is possibly TRBD1 (6 bases). V was clipped by 6 bases and J by 2 bases, with 14 bases between them. The CDR3 loop spans 14 amino acids. CDR1 NNHNN and CDR2 SYGAGS come from the germline V gene (reference sequence). CDR3: CASAPGTINTEVFF. Incomplete CDR3 DNA: TGTGCCAGCGCCCCCGGGACAATTAACACAGAAGTCTTC.

In the case of this clone: Mouse gene names apply. The read ends 1 residue before the CDR3 terminus; that terminus is restored from the germline J gene. The V gene is TRBV24, the J gene TRBJ1-1, with TRBD1 identical over 9 bases. The CDR3 sequence is 14 residues long. Unmatched junction bases numbered 1, after V lost 4 bases and J lost 1 base. CDR1 and CDR2 from the germline V gene are KGHTA and FRNEEI. The part of the CDR3 DNA that was read is TGTGCCAGCAGTCGGGGACAGGGGAACACAGAAGTCTTC. It specifies CASSRGQGNTEVF. The complete CDR3 reads CASSRGQGNTEVFF.

This clone is a singleton in its sample. Germline and genes: mouse. The CDR3 end lies 1 residue beyond the end of the read and is filled in from the germline J gene. The chain recombines TRBV13-2 with TRBJ2-3, with D tentatively TRBD1 (5 bases). The V end was cut by 2 bases, the J end by 2 bases, with 6 bases between. Germline-derived CDR1 and CDR2 are NNHNN and SYGAGS (reference sequence). The CDR3 is made up of 13 amino acids. The CDR3 loop reads CASGDRVAETLYF. The part of the CDR3 DNA that was read is TGTGCCAGCGGTGACAGGGTTGCAGAAACGCTGTAT.

Comments on this clone: All gene names here are mouse names. The DNA ends 1 residue before the CDR3 does, and the rest of the CDR3 is filled in from the germline J gene. This rearrangement joins TRBV31 to TRBJ1-2; D is ambiguous. V was pared by 3 bases and J by 0 bases, with 8 bases between. The CDR3 contains 13 residues. Germline-derived CDR1 and CDR2 are GKSSPN and SITVG. The CDR3 spells CAWRPTSNSDYTF. The sequenced part of the CDR3 DNA is TGTGCCTGGAGGCCGACATCAAACTCCGACTACACC.

Concerning this clone itself: Each gene name is a mouse one. With the read ending 1 residue before the CDR3 end, the germline J gene is used to fill in that end. J is TRBJ1-2 and V is TRBV2, with a tentative D call TRBD1 (5 bases). The V gene lost 0 bases and the J gene lost 4 bases, with 9 bases spanning the gap. The CDR3 sequence is 14 residues long. Looked up from germline, CDR1 is LGHNA and CDR2 is YSYQKL. CDR3 sequence reads: CASSQEGVTSDYTF. The sequenced part of the CDR3 DNA is TGTGCCAGCAGCCAAGAAGGGGTAACCTCCGACTACACC.

For this clone: Here the gene names and germline are mouse. Coverage ceases 1 residue before the CDR3 finishes, and the germline J gene fills in the end. The chain carries TRBV13-1 and TRBJ2-7; 9 positions match TRBD1. CDR1 NSHNY and CDR2 SYGAGN come from the germline V gene. The V and J ends lost 0 bases and 3 bases, in that order; junction bases with no gene match: 1. The CDR3 spans 14 residues. The CDR3 region is CASSDGQGVYEQYF. CDR3 bases read: TGTGCCAGCAGTGATGGACAGGGGGTCTATGAACAGTAC.

As for this clone: Mouse gene names and germline throughout. The read halts 1 residue ahead of the CDR3 end, with the missing end drawn from the germline J gene. This sequence joins TRBV20 and TRBJ2-3, with D possibly matching TRBD1 (6 bases). Trimming cost V 5 bases and J 1 base, with 10 bases left between them. CDR1 is GFQATS, CDR2 STVNSAI, per germline. CDR3 size: 13 residues. The CDR3 sequence: CGASTGRAETLYF. The sequenced part of the CDR3 DNA is TGTGGTGCTTCCACAGGGCGTGCAGAAACGCTGTAT.

A word on this clone: Gene names follow the mouse nomenclature. The CDR3 end lies 1 residue beyond the end of the read and is filled in from the germline J gene. The genes are TRBV16 and TRBJ2-4, with 10 bases that match TRBD2. The CDR3 totals 15 residues. Germline trimming cut 5 bases from V and 5 bases from J; bases unmatched to any gene: 7. Per the germline V gene, CDR1 is SGHSA and CDR2 is FRNQAP. The CDR3: CASSTPGGAANTLYF. Partial CDR3 DNA: TGTGCAAGCAGCACTCCTGGGGGGGCGGCAAACACCTTGTAC.

Remarks on this clone: Gene labels here are mouse ones. The CDR3 here is CASSPGRGDTQYF. Incomplete CDR3 DNA: TGTGCCAGCAGTCCAGGGAGAGGGGACACCCAGTAC. V is TRBV15 and J is TRBJ2-5; D perhaps matches TRBD1 (5 bases). The read gets to within 1 residue of the CDR3 end, and the germline J gene fills in the rest. CDR1 and CDR2 (germline): SGHND, FRSKSL. The CDR3 extends over 13 amino acids. V was cut by 5 bases and J by 6 bases, with 12 bases left in between.

Turning to this clone: Here the gene names and germline are mouse. The read ends 1 residue early relative to the CDR3; the germline J gene fills the gap. The chain carries TRBV13-2 and TRBJ1-1; no definite D call. V shed 1 base and J shed 3 bases, with 4 bases lying between them. This CDR3 has 12 residues. From germline, CDR1 is NNHNN and CDR2 SYGAGS (reference sequence). The CDR3 loop reads CASGDTDTEVFF. Partial CDR3 DNA: TGTGCCAGCGGTGATACAGACACAGAAGTCTTC.

A remark on this clone: These gene names are mouse names. The CDR3 is cut off 1 residue early in the read; its end comes from the germline J gene. The chain has TRBV4 and TRBJ2-5; 10 bases fit TRBD2. The CDR3 is 14 amino acids. Germline V gene data show CDR1 as LGHDT and CDR2 as YNNKQL (reference sequence). Trimming removed 5 bases from V and 6 bases from J; junction bases left unmatched: 5. This chain's CDR3 is CASSQLGGSDTQYF. The part of the CDR3 DNA that was read is TGTGCCAGCAGCCAACTGGGGGGGAGTGACACCCAGTAC.

Details on this clone: The genes and germline here are from mouse. The read finishes 1 residue shy of the CDR3 end, and the germline J gene is used to complete it. V usage is TRBV16 and J usage is TRBJ1-4; D not certain. CDR1 is SGHSA and CDR2 is FRNQAP in the germline V gene. The V and J ends lost 2 bases and 0 bases respectively, with 7 bases between them. The CDR3 has 15 amino acids. The covered CDR3 bases are TGTGCAAGCAGCTTAATCCCACTTTCCAACGAAAGATTATTT. It encodes CASSLIPLSNERLF. The entire CDR3 reads CASSLIPLSNERLFF.

This clone was found a few times. The gene symbols are mouse symbols. Coverage ceases 1 residue before the CDR3 finishes, and the germline J gene fills in the end. This chain links TRBV19 with TRBJ2-7; 7 nucleotides match TRBD2. Germline trimming cut 4 bases from V and 0 bases from J; bases unmatched to any gene: 4. CDR3 length equals 14 residues. The germline V gene encodes CDR1 FNHDT and CDR2 SITEND (reference sequence). The sequenced part of the CDR3 DNA is TGTGCCAGCAGTCCGCCTGGGGGCTCCTATGAACAGTAC. As protein: CASSPPGGSYEQY. In full, the CDR3 is CASSPPGGSYEQYF.

A few counts support this clone. Gene names are mouse gene names. The CDR3 goes on 1 residue after the read ends, and that part is filled in from the germline J gene. This chain joins TRBV19 and TRBJ1-3, with D maybe TRBD1 (6 bases). The CDR3 length is 14 residues. Germline CDR1 and CDR2: FNHDT and SITEND (reference sequence). Trimming stripped 2 bases from V and 0 bases from J, with 6 bases between. The DNA read from the CDR3 is TGTGCCAGCAGTATGGGACATTCTGGAAATACGCTCTAT. Encoded protein: CASSMGHSGNTLY. The full CDR3 protein reads CASSMGHSGNTLYF.

This clone was counted only a few times. Gene names are mouse gene names. The read stops 1 residue short of the end of the CDR3; the missing end is completed from the germline J gene. The chain joins TRBV3 to TRBJ1-3, with TRBD1 identical over 12 bases. V shed 5 bases, J shed 0 bases, and the junction held 8 bases outside the gene matches. CDR1 and CDR2 from the germline V gene are SNHLY and FYNGKV (reference sequence). CDR3 length equals 18 residues. The chain's CDR3 is CASSARDRGRVSGNTLYF. The part of the CDR3 DNA that was read is TGTGCCAGCAGCGCCCGGGACAGGGGGCGCGTTTCTGGAAATACGCTCTAT. The full variable domain, rest sourced from reference TRBV3 and TRBJ1-3, is GPKVLQIPSHQIIDMGQMVTLNCDPVSNHLYFYWYKQILGQQMEFLVNFYNGKVMEKSKLFKDQFSVERPDGSYFTLKIQPTALEDSAVYFCASSARDRGRVSGNTLYFGEGSRLIVV.